There are a few counts of the clone carrying this T cell receptor (beta chain). Its antigen is not identified. The data originate from a study of identical twins. Regarding the study as a whole: The study found weaker excess twin sharing in beta out-of-frame sequences.

TCRdb ran MiXCR on the 5' RACE reads and lists one entry per CDR3 protein. The sample lists roughly 250,000 distinct CDR3 sequences, approximately 8% seen once, with over 5% in the top ten. Trimming took off 3 bases at V and 3 bases at J, with 9 bases between the two ends. This CDR3 spans 13 amino acids. CDR1 and CDR2 (germline): SNHLY, FYNNEI. In addition, the sample was reused for a study of yellow fever vaccine responses in identical twins.

The rearrangement uses TRBV2 and TRBJ2-7; no clear D. The material sequenced was CD8+ T cells sorted from blood. This receptor was identified in a woman younger than 30 in good health. Written as DNA, the CDR3 is TGTGCCAGCAGTGAGTCCTACGGCTACGAGCAGTACTTC. Translated: CASSESYGYEQYF.